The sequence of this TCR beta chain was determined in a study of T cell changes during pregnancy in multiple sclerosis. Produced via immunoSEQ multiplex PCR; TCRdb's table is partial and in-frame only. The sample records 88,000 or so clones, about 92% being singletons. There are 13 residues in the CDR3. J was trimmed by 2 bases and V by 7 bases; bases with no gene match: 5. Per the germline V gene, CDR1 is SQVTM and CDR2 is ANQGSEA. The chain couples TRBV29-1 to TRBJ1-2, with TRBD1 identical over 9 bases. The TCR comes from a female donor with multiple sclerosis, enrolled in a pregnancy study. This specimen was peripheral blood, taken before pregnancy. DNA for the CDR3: TGCAGCGGGTCGGGACAGGGAAACTATGGCTACACCTTC. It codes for CSGSGQGNYGYTF.